Following are 3 T cell receptor beta chains from one sample sequenced in a study of patients and donors after allogeneic stem cell transplantation (dated by TCRdb to 2018 to 2020). Libraries were made using RT-PCR. Sequencing was carried out with a NextSeq 550. Clones were called with MiXCR by TCRdb after fastp trimmed the public reads at Q25, and only in-frame beta chains were retained. Rows merge per CDR3 protein into single entries with the most common DNA and genes. The sample table shows tens of thousands of distinct CDR3 sequences, and 5% are seen once. Jointly, the top ten make up about 2.8% of the sample. The source material was blood, either unsorted or a sorted T cell fraction (not recorded which). These receptor sequences come from a human donor who was either an allogeneic HSCT recipient or a stem cell or donor lymphocyte infusion donor (not recorded which). It is not recorded whose cells these are; they may come from a transplant donor.

This clonotype turned up a few times. The V call is TRBV12-3 or TRBV12-4, the J call TRBJ2-3; D perhaps matches TRBD1 (6 bases). The CDR3 has 15 residues. Trimming took 7 bases from V and 2 from J, leaving 16 bases between them. The CDR3 nucleotides are TGTGCCAGCACCCTGAGACAGGCGGTCACAGATACGCAGTATTTT. Translated: CASTLRQAVTDTQYF.

This clonotype was seen a handful of times. The chain recombines TRBV4-1 with TRBJ2-4; 10 nucleotides match TRBD2. Trimming cost V 4 bases and J 3 bases; bases outside gene matches: 6. Germline-derived CDR1 and CDR2 are MGHRA and YSYEKL. This CDR3 has 16 residues. CDR3: CASSLLAGGGKNIQYF. The CDR3 coding sequence is TGCGCCAGCAGCCTCTTAGCGGGGGGCGGCAAAAACATTCAGTACTTC.

Many counts were recorded for this clonotype. The V and J genes are TRBV4-1 and TRBJ2-7; 9 nucleotides align to TRBD1. Germline assignment: CDR1 MGHRA and CDR2 YSYEKL. CDR3 size: 15 residues. Losses at the gene ends were 4 bases for V and 4 bases for J; bases not matched to a gene: 8. CDR3 loop: CASSPPGQGRYEQYF. The DNA of the CDR3 is TGCGCCAGCAGCCCACCGGGACAGGGACGTTACGAGCAGTACTTC.